These T cell receptor beta chains were read from a single sample in a study of graft-versus-host responses after intestinal transplantation. Assay: immunoSEQ multiplex PCR; the TCRdb copy retains only in-frame clones and omits some. Of about 9,600 clones detected, 75% to 90% appear once; the ten largest clones hold roughly 5.5%. Sequences were derived from ileum tissue, sampled around 760 days after intestinal transplantation. Receptors were obtained from a human patient who received an intestinal transplant, so some T cells may come from the graft donor. Each CDR3 is given with its conserved first and last residue. The D gene is left open where the match is weak. Clone size is shown for a subset of rows, as once, few, many or a class of expanded clone.

d_call: TRBD1; v_call: TRBV27; clone_size: NA; j_call: TRBJ2-2; cdr3_aa: CASGRETGVGTGELFF; cdr3_nt: TGTGCCAGCGGTAGGGAGACAGGGGTTGGGACCGGGGAGCTGTTTTTT
d_call: NA; v_call: TRBV19; clone_size: NA; j_call: TRBJ1-5; cdr3_aa: CASSIWGDKGQPQHF; cdr3_nt: TGTGCCAGTAGTATATGGGGGGACAAAGGGCAGCCCCAGCATTTT
d_call: TRBD2; v_call: TRBV6-1; clone_size: NA; j_call: TRBJ2-5; cdr3_aa: CASRRTGGGTQYF; cdr3_nt: TGTGCCAGCAGACGTACGGGAGGAGGGACCCAGTACTTC
d_call: TRBD1; v_call: TRBV9; clone_size: NA; j_call: TRBJ2-3; cdr3_aa: CASSVLQGPHTDTQYF; cdr3_nt: TGTGCCAGCAGCGTCTTACAGGGGCCGCACACAGATACGCAGTATTTT
d_call: NA; v_call: TRBV11-2; clone_size: NA; j_call: TRBJ2-7; cdr3_aa: CASSPEGRGYEQYF; cdr3_nt: TGTGCCAGCAGCCCGGAGGGCAGGGGATACGAGCAGTACTTC
d_call: NA; v_call: TRBV28; clone_size: once; j_call: TRBJ2-3; cdr3_aa: CASLTPWSGDSTGDTQYF; cdr3_nt: TGTGCCAGCCTAACCCCATGGAGTGGGGACTCGACGGGAGATACGCAGTATTTT
d_call: TRBD2; v_call: TRBV2; clone_size: NA; j_call: TRBJ2-2; cdr3_aa: CASRKQRENTGELFF; cdr3_nt: TGTGCCAGCAGAAAGCAGCGGGAGAATACCGGGGAGCTGTTTTTT
d_call: NA; v_call: TRBV12-5; clone_size: NA; j_call: TRBJ2-2; cdr3_aa: CASGLKQGLGTGELFF; cdr3_nt: TGTGCTAGTGGTTTAAAACAGGGATTGGGCACCGGGGAGCTGTTTTTT
d_call: NA; v_call: TRBV30; clone_size: NA; j_call: TRBJ1-4; cdr3_aa: CAWAIGGGNEKLFF; cdr3_nt: TGTGCCTGGGCCATAGGGGGTGGGAATGAAAAACTGTTTTTT
d_call: NA; v_call: TRBV6-1; clone_size: NA; j_call: TRBJ1-5; cdr3_aa: CASSVYRIGAQPQHF; cdr3_nt: TGTGCCAGCAGTGTCTACCGGATCGGGGCTCAGCCCCAGCATTTT
d_call: NA; v_call: TRBV28; clone_size: NA; j_call: TRBJ2-7; cdr3_aa: CASSLNPLRAEQYF; cdr3_nt: TGTGCCAGCAGTCTAAACCCATTGCGGGCCGAGCAGTACTTC
d_call: NA; v_call: TRBV2; clone_size: NA; j_call: TRBJ1-2; cdr3_aa: CASIRVSYGYTF; cdr3_nt: TGTGCCAGCATTCGGGTAAGCTATGGCTACACCTTC
d_call: NA; v_call: TRBV6-5; clone_size: NA; j_call: TRBJ2-7; cdr3_aa: CASRPTRDRAYEQYF; cdr3_nt: TGTGCCAGCAGACCTACCCGGGACCGCGCCTACGAGCAGTACTTC
d_call: TRBD2; v_call: TRBV6-5; clone_size: NA; j_call: TRBJ2-2; cdr3_aa: CASSYSSLAGTGELFF; cdr3_nt: TGTGCCAGCAGTTACTCGAGTCTAGCGGGCACCGGGGAGCTGTTTTTT
d_call: NA; v_call: TRBV7-3; clone_size: NA; j_call: TRBJ2-3; cdr3_aa: CASSLNGGDTQYF; cdr3_nt: TGTGCCAGCAGCTTAAATGGGGGAGATACGCAGTATTTT
d_call: NA; v_call: TRBV6-5; clone_size: once; j_call: TRBJ2-2; cdr3_aa: CASRNYLQTGELFF; cdr3_nt: TGTGCCAGCAGGAACTACCTCCAGACCGGGGAGCTGTTTTTT
d_call: NA; v_call: TRBV5-6; clone_size: NA; j_call: TRBJ2-7; cdr3_aa: CASSRAISYEQYF; cdr3_nt: TGTGCCAGCAGCCGGGCGATATCCTACGAGCAGTACTTC
d_call: NA; v_call: TRBV27; clone_size: NA; j_call: TRBJ2-7; cdr3_aa: CASRRRRTGLDPYEQYF; cdr3_nt: TGTGCCAGCAGACGAAGGAGGACGGGGCTGGACCCCTACGAGCAGTACTTC
d_call: NA; v_call: TRBV5-6; clone_size: NA; j_call: TRBJ2-7; cdr3_aa: CASRPRGNYEQYF; cdr3_nt: TGTGCCAGCAGACCGAGGGGGAACTACGAGCAGTACTTC
d_call: NA; v_call: TRBV19; clone_size: NA; j_call: TRBJ2-7; cdr3_aa: CASSKVKGTLYSYEQYF; cdr3_nt: TGTGCCAGTAGTAAGGTAAAGGGCACCCTTTATTCCTACGAGCAGTACTTC
d_call: NA; v_call: TRBV7-4; clone_size: few; j_call: TRBJ1-5; cdr3_aa: CASSETGRPYSNQPQHF; cdr3_nt: TGTGCCAGCAGCGAAACCGGCAGGCCATATAGCAATCAGCCCCAGCATTTT
d_call: NA; v_call: TRBV6-5; clone_size: NA; j_call: TRBJ1-1; cdr3_aa: CASRQNPRVGTEAFF; cdr3_nt: TGTGCCAGCAGGCAGAACCCCAGGGTGGGGACTGAAGCTTTCTTT
d_call: NA; v_call: TRBV10-3; clone_size: NA; j_call: TRBJ1-3; cdr3_aa: CAISSGPSGNTIYF; cdr3_nt: TGTGCCATCAGTTCCGGACCTTCTGGAAACACCATATATTTT
d_call: TRBD1; v_call: TRBV7-9; clone_size: NA; j_call: TRBJ1-2; cdr3_aa: CASGRPGQGFGYTF; cdr3_nt: TGTGCCAGCGGCAGACCGGGACAGGGCTTTGGCTACACCTTC
d_call: NA; v_call: TRBV6-1; clone_size: NA; j_call: TRBJ1-5; cdr3_aa: CASSTGLRNQPQHF; cdr3_nt: TGTGCCAGCAGTACAGGGTTACGCAATCAGCCCCAGCATTTT
d_call: TRBD2; v_call: TRBV9; clone_size: few; j_call: TRBJ2-2; cdr3_aa: CASSTWTSGPYTGELFF; cdr3_nt: TGTGCCAGCAGCACGTGGACTAGCGGGCCCTACACCGGGGAGCTGTTTTTT
d_call: TRBD1; v_call: TRBV5-8; clone_size: NA; j_call: TRBJ1-5; cdr3_aa: CASSLANTGAQHF; cdr3_nt: TGTGCCAGCAGCTTGGCGAACACAGGGGCCCAGCATTTT
d_call: NA; v_call: TRBV7-9; clone_size: NA; j_call: TRBJ2-5; cdr3_aa: CASGRRGRVEETQYF; cdr3_nt: TGTGCCAGCGGAAGACGCGGCCGCGTTGAAGAGACCCAGTACTTC
d_call: TRBD1; v_call: TRBV6-1; clone_size: NA; j_call: TRBJ2-7; cdr3_aa: CASSVGQEGYEQYF; cdr3_nt: TGTGCCAGCAGTGTGGGACAGGAGGGCTACGAGCAGTACTTC
d_call: NA; v_call: TRBV27; clone_size: NA; j_call: TRBJ2-1; cdr3_aa: CASRLKAGRSSYNEQFF; cdr3_nt: TGTGCCAGCAGGCTAAAAGCAGGGAGGAGCTCCTACAATGAGCAGTTCTTC
d_call: NA; v_call: TRBV23-1; clone_size: NA; j_call: TRBJ1-2; cdr3_aa: CASSQWKGRRCRF; cdr3_nt: TGCGCCAGCAGTCAATGGAAGGGGCGGCGGTGTCGCTTC
d_call: NA; v_call: TRBV6-5; clone_size: NA; j_call: TRBJ2-7; cdr3_aa: CASTGTKGDEQYF; cdr3_nt: TGTGCCAGCACCGGGACCAAAGGAGACGAGCAGTACTTC
d_call: NA; v_call: TRBV6-1; clone_size: NA; j_call: TRBJ1-6; cdr3_aa: CASSANPQVFRRNSPLHF; cdr3_nt: TGTGCCAGCAGTGCCAACCCTCAGGTTTTCCGTCGTAATTCACCCCTCCACTTT
d_call: NA; v_call: TRBV6-4; clone_size: NA; j_call: TRBJ2-3; cdr3_aa: CASSDRPGTDTQYF; cdr3_nt: TGTGCCAGCAGTGACAGACCCGGCACAGATACGCAGTATTTT
d_call: TRBD1; v_call: TRBV6-1; clone_size: NA; j_call: TRBJ2-3; cdr3_aa: CASIIDRGADTQYF; cdr3_nt: TGTGCCAGCATAATCGACAGGGGGGCAGATACGCAGTATTTT
d_call: NA; v_call: TRBV27; clone_size: NA; j_call: TRBJ2-1; cdr3_aa: CASRQTGNSYNEQFF; cdr3_nt: TGTGCCAGCAGGCAGACAGGAAACTCCTACAATGAGCAGTTCTTC
d_call: NA; v_call: TRBV11-2; clone_size: NA; j_call: TRBJ2-7; cdr3_aa: CASSLVFDEQYF; cdr3_nt: TGTGCCAGCAGCTTAGTTTTCGACGAGCAGTACTTC
d_call: TRBD2; v_call: TRBV5-1; clone_size: NA; j_call: TRBJ2-1; cdr3_aa: CASSPGTSEPRKQFF; cdr3_nt: TGCGCCAGCAGCCCCGGGACTAGCGAGCCCAGGAAGCAGTTCTTC
d_call: NA; v_call: TRBV11-2; clone_size: NA; j_call: TRBJ2-7; cdr3_aa: CASSLVPQGNYEQYF; cdr3_nt: TGTGCCAGCAGCTTAGTTCCTCAGGGGAACTACGAGCAGTACTTC
d_call: NA; v_call: TRBV6-1; clone_size: NA; j_call: TRBJ2-5; cdr3_aa: CASSEGAAGETQYF; cdr3_nt: TGTGCCAGCAGTGAAGGTGCCGCTGGGGAGACCCAGTACTTC
d_call: NA; v_call: TRBV5-6; clone_size: NA; j_call: TRBJ1-1; cdr3_aa: CASSLGPAGMNTEAFF; cdr3_nt: TGTGCCAGCAGCTTGGGTCCGGCCGGGATGAACACTGAAGCTTTCTTT
d_call: NA; v_call: TRBV27; clone_size: once; j_call: TRBJ2-2; cdr3_aa: CAARGIYTGELFF; cdr3_nt: TGTGCCGCCAGGGGTATATACACCGGGGAGCTGTTTTTT
d_call: NA; v_call: TRBV5-1; clone_size: NA; j_call: TRBJ1-1; cdr3_aa: CASSKGQLEAFF; cdr3_nt: TGCGCCAGCAGCAAGGGGCAGCTGGAAGCTTTCTTT
d_call: TRBD2; v_call: TRBV10-3; clone_size: NA; j_call: TRBJ2-5; cdr3_aa: CAIRGTSGRSEAQYF; cdr3_nt: TGTGCCATCAGAGGGACTAGCGGGAGGAGTGAGGCCCAGTACTTC
d_call: TRBD2; v_call: TRBV19; clone_size: once; j_call: TRBJ2-1; cdr3_aa: CASSTSHSGTSSYNEQFF; cdr3_nt: TGTGCCAGTAGTACCTCCCATTCCGGGACTAGCTCGTACAATGAGCAGTTCTTC
d_call: TRBD2; v_call: TRBV9; clone_size: NA; j_call: TRBJ2-1; cdr3_aa: CASSVLVAGNNEQFF; cdr3_nt: TGTGCCAGCAGCGTACTAGTAGCGGGTAACAATGAGCAGTTCTTC
d_call: TRBD2; v_call: TRBV2; clone_size: NA; j_call: TRBJ2-1; cdr3_aa: CASSDSGRSGGEQFF; cdr3_nt: TGTGCCAGCAGTGATAGCGGGAGAAGCGGCGGGGAGCAGTTCTTC